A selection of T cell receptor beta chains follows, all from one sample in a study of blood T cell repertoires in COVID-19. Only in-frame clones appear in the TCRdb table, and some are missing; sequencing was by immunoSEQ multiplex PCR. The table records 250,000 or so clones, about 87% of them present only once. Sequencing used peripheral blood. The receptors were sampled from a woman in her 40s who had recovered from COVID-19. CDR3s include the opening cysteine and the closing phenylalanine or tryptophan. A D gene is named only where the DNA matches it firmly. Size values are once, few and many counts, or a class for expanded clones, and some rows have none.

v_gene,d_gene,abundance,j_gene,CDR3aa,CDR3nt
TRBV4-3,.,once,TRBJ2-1,CASSLQDRGYNEQFF,TGCGCCAGCAGCCTTCAGGATAGAGGGTACAATGAGCAGTTCTTC
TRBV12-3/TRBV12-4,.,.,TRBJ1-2,CASRQREGYTF,TGTGCCAGCAGGCAAAGGGAGGGCTACACCTTC
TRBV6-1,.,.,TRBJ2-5,CASSELGSGTQYF,TGTGCCAGCAGTGAACTCGGCTCGGGGACCCAGTACTTC
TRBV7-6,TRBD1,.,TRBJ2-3,CASSSIGTGVRYF,TGTGCCAGCAGCTCGATCGGGACAGGGGTGCGGTATTTT
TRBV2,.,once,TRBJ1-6,CASKYRAGYNSPLHF,TGTGCCAGCAAGTACAGGGCTGGCTATAATTCACCCCTCCACTTT
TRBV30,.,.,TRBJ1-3,CAWSAGQRVNTIYF,TGTGCCTGGAGTGCGGGACAAAGGGTAAACACCATATATTTT
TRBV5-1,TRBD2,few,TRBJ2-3,CASSFFSGGARTDTQYF,TGCGCCAGCAGCTTTTTTAGCGGGGGGGCCCGGACAGATACGCAGTATTTT
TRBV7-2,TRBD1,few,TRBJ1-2,CASSLGQGYGYTF,TGTGCCAGCAGCTTAGGACAGGGCTATGGCTACACCTTC
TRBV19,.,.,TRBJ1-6,CASSIEGGYNSPLHF,TGTGCCAGTAGTATAGAAGGGGGTTATAATTCACCCCTCCACTTT
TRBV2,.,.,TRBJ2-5,CASSQDGGAGTQYF,TGTGCCAGCAGCCAGGACGGAGGGGCCGGGACCCAGTACTTC
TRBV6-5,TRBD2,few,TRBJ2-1,CASSSGGNYNEQFF,TGTGCCAGCAGTTCGGGGGGGAACTACAATGAGCAGTTCTTC
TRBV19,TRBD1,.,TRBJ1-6,CASGNPRTGGHLHF,TGTGCCAGTGGAAACCCACGGACAGGGGGGCACCTCCACTTT
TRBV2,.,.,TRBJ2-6,CASSGGLGANVLTF,TGTGCCAGCAGTGGGGGGCTTGGGGCCAACGTCCTGACTTTC
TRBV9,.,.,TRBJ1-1,CASSVGPRGGNTEAFF,TGTGCCAGCAGCGTAGGACCACGGGGAGGGAACACTGAAGCTTTCTTT
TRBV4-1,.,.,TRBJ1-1,CASSPGFATRVRLNTEAFF,TGCGCCAGCAGCCCTGGTTTCGCCACTCGGGTTCGGCTGAACACTGAAGCTTTCTTT
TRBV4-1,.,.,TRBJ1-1,CASGNTGLNTEAFF,TGCGCCAGCGGAAACACAGGACTGAACACTGAAGCTTTCTTT
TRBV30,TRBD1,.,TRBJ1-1,CAWSLGGTGGTEAFF,TGTGCCTGGAGTCTAGGAGGGACAGGGGGCACTGAAGCTTTCTTT
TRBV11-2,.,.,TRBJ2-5,CASSFRVQETQYF,TGTGCCAGCAGCTTCAGGGTTCAAGAGACCCAGTACTTC
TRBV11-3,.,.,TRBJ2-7,CASSLEGQIYEQYF,TGTGCCAGCAGCTTAGAGGGGCAGATCTACGAGCAGTACTTC
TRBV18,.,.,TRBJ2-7,CASSPKDLYSYEQYF,TGTGCCAGCTCACCGAAGGACTTATACTCCTACGAGCAGTACTTC
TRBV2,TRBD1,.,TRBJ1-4,CASSGGLTGGEKLFF,TGTGCCAGCAGTGGGGGGCTAACAGGGGGTGAAAAACTGTTTTTT
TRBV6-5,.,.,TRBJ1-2,CASRGGYSRYGYTF,TGTGCCAGCAGGGGGGGGTACTCGAGATATGGCTACACCTTC
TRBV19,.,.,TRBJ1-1,CASLGPEAFF,TGTGCCAGCCTGGGGCCCGAGGCTTTCTTT
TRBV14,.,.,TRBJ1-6,CASSHGRRRPYALHF,TGTGCCAGCAGCCATGGCAGGCGCAGACCCTACGCCCTCCACTTT
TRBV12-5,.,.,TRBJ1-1,CASLGPDTEAFF,TGTGCTAGTTTGGGGCCGGACACTGAAGCTTTCTTT
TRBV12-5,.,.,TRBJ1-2,CASGQGLGVYGYTF,TGTGCTAGTGGCCAGGGTTTAGGAGTTTATGGCTACACCTTC
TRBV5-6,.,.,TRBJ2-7,CASSRPTYGQYF,TGTGCCAGCAGCCGCCCAACCTACGGGCAGTACTTC
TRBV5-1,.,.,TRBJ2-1,CASSNRLGPSSYNEQFF,TGCGCCAGCAGCAACCGACTAGGTCCCAGCTCCTACAATGAGCAGTTCTTC
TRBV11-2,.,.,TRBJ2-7,CASSSRLYEQYF,TGTGCCAGCAGCTCGCGACTTTACGAGCAGTACTTC
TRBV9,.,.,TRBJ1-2,CASSVAGANYGYTF,TGTGCCAGCAGCGTAGCGGGGGCTAACTATGGCTACACCTTC
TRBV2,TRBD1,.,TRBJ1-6,CASGLDRWDSPLHF,TGTGCCAGCGGCCTGGACAGGTGGGATTCACCCCTCCACTTT
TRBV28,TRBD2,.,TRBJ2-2,CASSLGLAGGPGELFF,TGTGCCAGCAGTTTAGGACTAGCGGGGGGGCCCGGGGAGCTGTTTTTT
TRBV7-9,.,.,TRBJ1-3,CASSQWDTRSGNTIYF,TGTGCCAGCAGCCAGTGGGACACCCGCTCTGGAAACACCATATATTTT
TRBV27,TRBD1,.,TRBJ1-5,CASSRQGKASNQPQHF,TGTGCCAGCAGTAGACAGGGCAAAGCTAGCAATCAGCCCCAGCATTTT
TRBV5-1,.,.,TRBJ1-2,CASSLMGSAYGYTF,TGCGCCAGCAGCTTGATGGGGAGCGCCTATGGCTACACCTTC
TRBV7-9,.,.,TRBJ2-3,CASSLFVSDTQYF,TGTGCCAGCAGCTTATTCGTTTCAGATACGCAGTATTTT
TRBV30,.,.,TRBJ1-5,CAWSVKGQGPRQPQHF,TGTGCCTGGAGTGTAAAGGGGCAAGGGCCGAGGCAGCCCCAGCATTTT
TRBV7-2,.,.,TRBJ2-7,CASSFSPHPATSEQYF,TGTGCCAGCAGCTTCTCCCCCCACCCAGCGACTTCCGAGCAGTACTTC
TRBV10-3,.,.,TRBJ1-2,CAITTGQSYGYTF,TGTGCCATCACCACAGGACAGTCCTATGGCTACACCTTC
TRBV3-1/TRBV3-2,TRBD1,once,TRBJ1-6,CASSPGQGGNSPLHF,TGTGCCAGCAGCCCAGGACAGGGGGGGAATTCACCCCTCCACTTT
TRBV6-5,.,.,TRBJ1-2,CASGRGGRAAYGYTF,TGTGCCAGTGGAAGGGGGGGCAGGGCGGCCTATGGCTACACCTTC
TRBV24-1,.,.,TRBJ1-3,CATSFTRASGNTIYF,TGTGCCACCAGTTTTACCAGGGCGTCTGGAAACACCATATATTTT
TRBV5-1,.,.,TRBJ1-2,CASSVEGDGYTF,TGCGCCAGCAGCGTCGAGGGAGATGGCTACACCTTC
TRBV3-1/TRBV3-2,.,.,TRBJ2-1,CASSSRVQVSNEQFF,TGTGCCAGCAGCTCCCGGGTCCAAGTTTCCAATGAGCAGTTCTTC
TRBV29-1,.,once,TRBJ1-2,CSVEDSNYGYTF,TGCAGCGTTGAAGACAGTAACTATGGCTACACCTTC
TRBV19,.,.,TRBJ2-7,CASSIRVSGAYEQYF,TGTGCCAGTAGTATAAGGGTTAGCGGAGCCTACGAGCAGTACTTC
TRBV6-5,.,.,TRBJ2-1,CASRPTGSASPEQFF,TGTGCCAGCAGGCCAACGGGGAGTGCGTCCCCTGAGCAGTTCTTC
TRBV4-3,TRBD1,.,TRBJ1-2,CASSQESWTGMDYGYTF,TGCGCCAGCAGCCAAGAATCTTGGACAGGGATGGACTATGGCTACACCTTC
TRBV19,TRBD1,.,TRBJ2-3,CASSIYTGQGVSPQYF,TGTGCCAGTAGTATTTATACGGGACAGGGAGTTAGTCCGCAGTATTTT
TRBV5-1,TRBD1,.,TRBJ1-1,CASSGQGSEAFF,TGCGCCAGCAGCGGACAGGGCTCTGAAGCTTTCTTT
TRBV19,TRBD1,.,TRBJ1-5,CASRRFDRDNQPQHF,TGTGCCAGTAGGAGGTTCGACAGGGACAATCAGCCCCAGCATTTT
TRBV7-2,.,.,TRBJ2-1,CASSLYSTTDYNEQFF,TGTGCCAGCAGCTTATATTCCACGACAGATTACAATGAGCAGTTCTTC
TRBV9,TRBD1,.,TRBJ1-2,CASSTTGGANYGYTF,TGTGCCAGCAGCACAACAGGGGGGGCTAACTATGGCTACACCTTC